This T cell receptor (beta chain) was observed in a study of blood T cell repertoires in COVID-19. V shed 4 bases and J 4 bases; nucleotides not matched to a gene: 6. Germline-derived CDR1 and CDR2 are KGHDR and SFDVKD. The CDR3 loop spans 15 amino acids. Sequenced by immunoSEQ multiplex PCR; TCRdb stores in-frame clones only, minus some. The sample includes roughly 410,000 clones, around nine tenths of them seen just once. The chain combines TRBV24-1 with TRBJ2-1, with TRBD1 matching 7 bases. This TCR was sampled from a woman aged 40 to 50 with COVID-19, enrolled during active disease. The source material was peripheral blood. CDR3 sequence (DNA): TGTGCCACCAGTGACCGGGACAGCTTTTACAATGAGCAGTTCTTC. This encodes CATSDRDSFYNEQFF.